Below, 5 T cell receptor beta chains from the same sample are listed, as sequenced in a study of blood T cells in healthy people across ages. Through a sample-barcoded 5' primer and a J-beta primer mix, a second PCR was run for roughly 6 to 12 cycles. One entry per CDR3 protein, called by TCRdb with MiXCR from the 5' RACE reads. The sample has just over 800,000 distinct CDR3 sequences, 62% seen once. The sample consisted of blood. The receptors were sampled from a man younger than 40 in good health.

V is TRBV4-2 and J is TRBJ2-7; D gene uncertain. CDR1 is LGHNA, CDR2 YNFKEQ, per germline. V lost 4 bases and J lost 2, with 9 bases in between. The CDR3 runs to 13 residues. CDR3 in DNA: TGTGCCAGCAGCCCAAACTCTCCCTACGAGCAGTACTTC. It translates to CASSPNSPYEQYF.

The V call is TRBV7-2, the J call TRBJ2-3, with D possibly TRBD1 on 5 matching bases. Germline V gene sequence: CDR1 SGHTA, CDR2 FQGNSA. The V end lost 6 bases, the J end lost 6 bases, and 13 bases lay between the germline ends. The CDR3 is 13 amino acids. CDR3 coding DNA: TGTGCCAGCAGGGGGCCCTTAGGGGATACGCAGTATTTT. Amino acids: CASRGPLGDTQYF.

The V gene is TRBV29-1, the J gene TRBJ1-2, with TRBD1 matching 7 bases. Per the germline V gene, CDR1 is SQVTM and CDR2 is ANQGSEA. J was trimmed by 9 bases and V by 3 bases; bases with no gene match: 10. There are 13 residues in the CDR3. The CDR3 DNA follows: TGCAGCGTTGAGGGGACAGAGGGGAGTAGCTACACCTTC. This encodes CSVEGTEGSSYTF.

This rearrangement joins TRBV29-1 to TRBJ2-5; TRBD2 matches 7 bases. The length of the CDR3 is 13 residues. Germline CDR1 SQVTM, CDR2 ANQGSEA. J gave up 6 bases and V 7 bases, and 11 bases lay outside the gene matches. The chain's CDR3 is CSAHLTSEQTQYF. The CDR3 nucleotides read TGCAGCGCGCACCTAACTAGCGAACAGACCCAGTACTTC.

The chain carries TRBV7-9 and TRBJ1-4; D remains unclear. The V and J ends lost 1 base and 8 bases respectively, with 11 bases between them. Germline values: CDR1 SEHNR, CDR2 FQNEAQ (reference sequence). CDR3 length equals 14 residues. CDR3 amino acids: CASSLVSVNEKLFF. As DNA, the CDR3 is TGTGCCAGCAGCTTAGTCAGCGTTAACGAAAAACTGTTTTTT.